Described below is a single TCR beta chain sequence and its context. Terminally differentiated effector memory CD45RA+ cells were left out of the naive CD8 fraction, which was CD45RO-negative and positively selected for CCR7. Donors had no recently reported acute infections or vaccinations and were HIV-negative. This entry is derived from a study of shared clonotypes between healthy human individuals. Study in general: Participating donors consisted of two women and a few men aged 18 to 49.

TCRdb's table, derived via immunoSEQ multiplex PCR, lists solely in-frame clones and lacks some. This sample yields roughly 2,000,000 clones, of which over 85% are seen a single time; under 1.5% belongs to the top ten. Sequenced input: naive CD8+ T cells sorted from blood. The source is a man younger than 35 in good health.

DNA of the CDR3: TGTGCCTTCTGGGACAGGGAAGCAGATACGCAGTATTTT. This sequence encodes CAFWDREADTQYF. The rearrangement joins TRBV6-1 to TRBJ2-3; 9 positions agree with TRBD1. The CDR3 runs to 13 residues. Germline-derived CDR1 and CDR2 are MNHNS and SASEGT. V shed 11 bases, J shed 4 bases, and the junction held 7 bases outside the gene matches.